This entry is about one TCR beta chain. Documented treatment: randomized to nivolumab then ipilimumab (arm A) or the reverse (arm B). Patients had received no earlier DNA-damaging chemotherapy. This sample was taken from a study of sequential checkpoint blockade in melanoma. Clones were read by immunoSEQ multiplex PCR, and TCRdb kept only the in-frame ones, dropping some. The table has roughly 16,000 clones, around two thirds seen once. This CDR3 has 15 amino acids. Trimming cost V 0 bases and J 8 bases, with 17 bases left between them. Per germline, CDR1 SGDLS and CDR2 YYNGEE. This chain uses TRBV9 with TRBJ1-2; D is unclear. The TCR sequence derives from a human donor with melanoma. Here the sequenced sample was CD8+ T cells sorted from blood (inferred from file names), taken from a patient given nivolumab and ipilimumab in sequence. For the CDR3, the DNA is TGTGCCAGCAGCGTAGCGGGGAGTCGCCGGCGGGGCTACACCTTC. This sequence encodes CASSVAGSRRRGYTF. Full variable domain (missing parts from reference TRBV9 and TRBJ1-2): DSGVTQTPKHLITATGQRVTLRCSPRSGDLSVYWYQQSLDQGLQFLIQYYNGEERAKGNILERFSAQQFPDLHSELNLSSLELGDSALYFCASSVAGSRRRGYTFGSGTRLTVV.